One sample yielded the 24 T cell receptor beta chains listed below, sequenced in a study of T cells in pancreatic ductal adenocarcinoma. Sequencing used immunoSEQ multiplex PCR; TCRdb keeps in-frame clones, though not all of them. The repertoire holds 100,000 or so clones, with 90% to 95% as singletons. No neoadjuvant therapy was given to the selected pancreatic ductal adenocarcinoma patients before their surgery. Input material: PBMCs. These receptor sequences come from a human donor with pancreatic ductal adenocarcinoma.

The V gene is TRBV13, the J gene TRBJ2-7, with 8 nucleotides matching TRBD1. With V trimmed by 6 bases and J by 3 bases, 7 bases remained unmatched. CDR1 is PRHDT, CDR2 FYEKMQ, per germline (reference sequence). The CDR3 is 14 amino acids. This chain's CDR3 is CASSYDRGSYEQYF. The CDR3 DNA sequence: TGTGCCAGCAGTTATGACAGGGGTAGCTACGAGCAGTACTTC. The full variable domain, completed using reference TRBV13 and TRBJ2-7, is AAGVIQSPRHLIKEKRETATLKCYPIPRHDTVYWYQQGPGQDPQFLISFYEKMQSDKGSIPDRFSAQQFSDYHSELNMSSLELGDSALYFCASSYDRGSYEQYFGPGTRLTVT.

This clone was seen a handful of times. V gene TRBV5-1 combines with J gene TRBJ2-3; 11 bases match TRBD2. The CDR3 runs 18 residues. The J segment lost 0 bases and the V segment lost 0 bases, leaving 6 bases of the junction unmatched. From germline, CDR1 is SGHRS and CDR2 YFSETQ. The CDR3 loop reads CASSLGGLADSSTDTQYF. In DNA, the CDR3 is TGCGCCAGCAGCTTGGGGGGACTAGCGGATTCTAGCACAGATACGCAGTATTTT.

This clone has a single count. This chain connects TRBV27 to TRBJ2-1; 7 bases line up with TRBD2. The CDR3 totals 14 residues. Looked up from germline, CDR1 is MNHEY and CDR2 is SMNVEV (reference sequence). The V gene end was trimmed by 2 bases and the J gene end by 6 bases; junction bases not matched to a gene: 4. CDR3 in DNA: TGTGCCAGCAGTTTAGGGCTAGCGGTCAATGAGCAGTTCTTC. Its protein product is CASSLGLAVNEQFF.

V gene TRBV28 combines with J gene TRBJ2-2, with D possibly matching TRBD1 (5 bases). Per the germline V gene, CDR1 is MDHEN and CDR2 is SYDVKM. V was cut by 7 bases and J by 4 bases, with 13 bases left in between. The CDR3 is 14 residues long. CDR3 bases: TGTGCCAGCACCGTGGGGCGATCCACCGGGGAGCTGTTTTTT. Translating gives CASTVGRSTGELFF.

CDR3 in DNA: TGTGCCAGCAGTTTCTTAATAGTTAACTATGGCTACACCTTC. Protein sequence: CASSFLIVNYGYTF. The chain carries TRBV28 and TRBJ1-2; D ambiguous. Germline assignment: CDR1 MDHEN and CDR2 SYDVKM. V lost 3 bases and J 1 base, leaving 9 bases between the germline ends. The CDR3 is 14 amino acids.

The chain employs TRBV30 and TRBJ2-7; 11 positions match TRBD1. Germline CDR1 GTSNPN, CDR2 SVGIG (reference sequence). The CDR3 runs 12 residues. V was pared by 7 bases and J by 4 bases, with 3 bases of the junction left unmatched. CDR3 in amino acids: CALGTGGYEQYF. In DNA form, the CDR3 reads TGTGCCTTGGGGACAGGGGGATACGAGCAGTACTTC.

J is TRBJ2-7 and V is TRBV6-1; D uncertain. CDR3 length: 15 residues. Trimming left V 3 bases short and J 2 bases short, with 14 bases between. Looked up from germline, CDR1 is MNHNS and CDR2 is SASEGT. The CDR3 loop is CASSDPVAGPYEQYF. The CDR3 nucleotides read TGTGCCAGCAGTGACCCAGTCGCTGGCCCCTACGAGCAGTACTTC.

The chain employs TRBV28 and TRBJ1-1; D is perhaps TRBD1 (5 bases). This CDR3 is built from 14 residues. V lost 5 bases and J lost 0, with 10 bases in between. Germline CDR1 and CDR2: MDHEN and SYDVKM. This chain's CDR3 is CASSRGDLNTEAFF. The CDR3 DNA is TGTGCCAGCAGTCGGGGGGATTTGAACACTGAAGCTTTCTTT.

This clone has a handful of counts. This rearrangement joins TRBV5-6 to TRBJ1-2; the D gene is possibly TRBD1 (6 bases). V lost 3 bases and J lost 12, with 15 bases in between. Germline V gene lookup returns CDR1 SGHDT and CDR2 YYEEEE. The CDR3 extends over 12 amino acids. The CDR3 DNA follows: TGTGCCAGCAGCTGGACCAGGGGTCAGGACACCTTC. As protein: CASSWTRGQDTF.

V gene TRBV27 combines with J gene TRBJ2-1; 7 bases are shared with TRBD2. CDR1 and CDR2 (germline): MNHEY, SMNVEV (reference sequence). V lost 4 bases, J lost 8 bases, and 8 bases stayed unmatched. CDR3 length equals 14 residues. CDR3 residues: CASSSAGVSDEQFF. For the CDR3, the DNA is TGTGCCAGCAGTTCGGCGGGAGTGAGCGATGAGCAGTTCTTC.

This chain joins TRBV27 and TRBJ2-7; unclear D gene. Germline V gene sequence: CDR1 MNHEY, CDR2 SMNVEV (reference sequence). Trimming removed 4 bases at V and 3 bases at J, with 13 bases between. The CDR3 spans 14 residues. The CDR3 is CASSSPRVGYEQYF. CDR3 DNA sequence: TGTGCCAGCAGTTCCCCCCGGGTCGGCTACGAGCAGTACTTC.

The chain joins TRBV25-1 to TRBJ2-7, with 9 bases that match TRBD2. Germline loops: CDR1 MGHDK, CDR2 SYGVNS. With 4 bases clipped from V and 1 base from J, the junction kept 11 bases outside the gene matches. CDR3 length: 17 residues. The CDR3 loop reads CASSGRREGKRSYEQYF. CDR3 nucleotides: TGTGCCAGCAGTGGGAGGCGGGAGGGGAAGCGGTCCTACGAGCAGTACTTC.

The CDR3: CASSLGSDNEQFF. The CDR3 DNA sequence: TGTGCCAGCAGCTTAGGTAGCGACAATGAGCAGTTCTTC. V is TRBV7-2 and J is TRBJ2-1; perhaps TRBD2 as D (5 bases). Germline V gene lookup returns CDR1 SGHTA and CDR2 FQGNSA. This CDR3 comprises 13 residues. The germline V and J ends were trimmed by 1 base and 5 bases, with 6 bases remaining between them.

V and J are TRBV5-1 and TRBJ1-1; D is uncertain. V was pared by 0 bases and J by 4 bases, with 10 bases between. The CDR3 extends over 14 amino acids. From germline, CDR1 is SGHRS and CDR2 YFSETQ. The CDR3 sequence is CASSLAGATTEAFF. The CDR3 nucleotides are TGCGCCAGCAGCTTGGCCGGTGCCACCACTGAAGCTTTCTTT.

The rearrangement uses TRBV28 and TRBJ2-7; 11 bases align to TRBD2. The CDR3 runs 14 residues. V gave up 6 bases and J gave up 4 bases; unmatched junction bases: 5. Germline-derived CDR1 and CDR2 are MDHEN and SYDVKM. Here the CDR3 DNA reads TGTGCCAGCAGACCGGGACTAGCGGAATACGAGCAGTACTTC. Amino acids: CASRPGLAEYEQYF. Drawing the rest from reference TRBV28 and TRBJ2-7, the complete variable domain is DVKVTQSSRYLVKRTGEKVFLECVQDMDHENMFWYRQDPGLGLRLIYFSYDVKMKEKGDIPEGYSVSREKKERFSLILESASTNQTSMYLCASRPGLAEYEQYFGPGTRLTVT.

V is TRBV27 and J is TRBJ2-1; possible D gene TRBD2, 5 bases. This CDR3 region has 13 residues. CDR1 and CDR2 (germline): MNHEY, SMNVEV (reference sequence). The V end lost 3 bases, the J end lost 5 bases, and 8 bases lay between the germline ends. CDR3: CASSLGRHNEQFF. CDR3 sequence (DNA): TGTGCCAGCAGTTTGGGGAGACACAATGAGCAGTTCTTC.

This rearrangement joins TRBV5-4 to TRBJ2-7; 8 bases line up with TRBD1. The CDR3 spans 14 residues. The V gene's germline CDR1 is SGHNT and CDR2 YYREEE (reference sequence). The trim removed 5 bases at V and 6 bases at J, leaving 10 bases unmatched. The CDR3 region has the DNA TGTGCCAGCAGGACAGGGGTAGACTACAGCGAGCAGTACTTC. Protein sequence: CASRTGVDYSEQYF.

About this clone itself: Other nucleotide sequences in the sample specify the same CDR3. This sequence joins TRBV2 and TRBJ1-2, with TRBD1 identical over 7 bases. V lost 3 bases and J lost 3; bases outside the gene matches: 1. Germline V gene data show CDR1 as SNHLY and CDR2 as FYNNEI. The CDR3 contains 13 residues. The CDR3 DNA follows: TGTGCCAGCAGTGAGCAGGGGGACTATGGCTACACCTTC. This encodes CASSEQGDYGYTF.

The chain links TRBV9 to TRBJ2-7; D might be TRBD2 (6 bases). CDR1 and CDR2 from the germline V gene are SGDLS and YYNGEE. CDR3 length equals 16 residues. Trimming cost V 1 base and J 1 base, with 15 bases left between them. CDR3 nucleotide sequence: TGTGCCAGCAGCGTATCTTCGGGGGTAGGATCCTACGAGCAGTACTTC. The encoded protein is CASSVSSGVGSYEQYF.

Written as DNA, the CDR3 is TGTGCCAGCAGAGGACAGGGCTACGAGCAGTACTTC. Protein: CASRGQGYEQYF. This chain joins TRBV6-5 and TRBJ2-7, with 8 bases lining up with TRBD1. The CDR3 contains 12 residues. Germline CDR1 MNHEY, CDR2 SVGAGI. V shed 6 bases, J shed 3 bases, and the junction held 1 base outside the gene matches.

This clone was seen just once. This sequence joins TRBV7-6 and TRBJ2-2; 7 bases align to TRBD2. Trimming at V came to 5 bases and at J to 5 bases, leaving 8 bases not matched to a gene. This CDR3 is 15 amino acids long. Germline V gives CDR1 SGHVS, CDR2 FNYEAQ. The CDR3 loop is CASSHRTRWTGELFF. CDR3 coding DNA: TGTGCCAGCAGCCACCGGACTAGATGGACCGGGGAGCTGTTTTTT.

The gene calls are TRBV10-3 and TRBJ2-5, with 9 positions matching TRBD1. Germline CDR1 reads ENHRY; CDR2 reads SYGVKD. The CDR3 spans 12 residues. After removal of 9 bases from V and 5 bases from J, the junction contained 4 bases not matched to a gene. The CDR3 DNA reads TGTGCCATAGCCGGGACAGGGGAGACCCAGTACTTC. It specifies CAIAGTGETQYF.

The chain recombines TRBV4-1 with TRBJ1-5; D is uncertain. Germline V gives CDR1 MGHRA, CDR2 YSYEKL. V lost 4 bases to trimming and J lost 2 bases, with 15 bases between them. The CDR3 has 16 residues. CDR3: CASSPGFFIGNQPQHF. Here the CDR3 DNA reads TGCGCCAGCAGCCCGGGTTTTTTTATAGGCAATCAGCCCCAGCATTTT.

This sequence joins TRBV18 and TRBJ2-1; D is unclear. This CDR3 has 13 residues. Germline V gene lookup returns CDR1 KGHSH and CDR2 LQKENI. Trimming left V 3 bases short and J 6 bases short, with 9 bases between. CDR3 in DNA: TGTGCCAGCTCACCCGGTGAAACCAATGAGCAGTTCTTC. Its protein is CASSPGETNEQFF.